Below, 21 T cell receptor beta chains from the same sample are listed, as sequenced in a study of blood T cell repertoires in COVID-19. Measured with immunoSEQ multiplex PCR; TCRdb has only the in-frame clones, and not every one. The sample has around 140,000 clones; 81% are singletons. Material for sequencing was peripheral blood. These receptors all stem from a woman aged 60-75 years with active or convalescent COVID-19.

This sequence joins TRBV6-1 and TRBJ1-2, with D tentatively TRBD1 (5 bases). V lost 3 bases and J lost 2, with 16 bases in between. This CDR3 comprises 16 residues. Germline values: CDR1 MNHNS, CDR2 SASEGT. CDR3 nucleotide sequence: TGTGCCAGCAGTGAGACCGGGACTCCTTTAAACTATGGCTACACCTTC. It yields the protein CASSETGTPLNYGYTF.

The chain has TRBV6-5 and TRBJ2-1; 12 positions agree with TRBD2. Losses at the gene ends were 0 bases for V and 10 bases for J; bases not matched to a gene: 4. CDR1 MNHEY and CDR2 SVGAGI come from the germline V gene. This CDR3 contains 15 residues. As DNA, the CDR3 is TGTGCCAGCAGTTACTCTCTAGCGGGAGGGATCGAGCAGTTCTTC. It yields the protein CASSYSLAGGIEQFF.

The V and J genes are TRBV29-1 and TRBJ1-1; D not certain. CDR1 and CDR2 from the germline V gene are SQVTM and ANQGSEA. Trimming stripped 7 bases from V and 3 bases from J, with 12 bases between. There are 12 residues in the CDR3. DNA for the CDR3: TGCAGCGGGGCATCCGGATACACTGAAGCTTTCTTT. This sequence encodes CSGASGYTEAFF.

The rearrangement uses TRBV28 and TRBJ2-7, with 9 bases fitting TRBD2. Germline V CDR1 and CDR2: MDHEN, SYDVKM. The CDR3 contains 14 residues. After removal of 3 bases from V and 3 bases from J, the junction contained 3 bases not matched to a gene. CDR3 nucleotides: TGTGCCAGCAGTTTTGGCGGGGGGGACTACGAGCAGTACGTC. It codes for CASSFGGGDYEQYV.

J is TRBJ2-3 and V is TRBV5-1; 15 bases match TRBD2. V lost 3 bases to trimming and J lost 7 bases; unmatched junction nucleotides: 6. CDR1 and CDR2 from the germline V gene are SGHRS and YFSETQ. CDR3 length: 16 residues. The CDR3 nucleotides are TGCGCCAGCAGCTCCGGGACTAGCGGGGGGCGAAATACGCAGTATTTT. The encoded protein is CASSSGTSGGRNTQYF.

This sequence joins TRBV12-3 or TRBV12-4 and TRBJ2-7; possible D gene TRBD2, 5 bases. V lost 3 bases, J lost 6 bases, and 9 bases lay in between. The CDR3 consists of 12 residues. For the CDR3, the DNA is TGTGCCAGCAGTTTGGTCGGGGTCGAGCAGTACGTC. This translates into CASSLVGVEQYV.

J is TRBJ1-1 and V is TRBV2; D call uncertain. Trimming removed 4 bases at V and 0 bases at J, with 12 bases between. The CDR3 spans 15 residues. Germline assignment: CDR1 SNHLY and CDR2 FYNNEI. In DNA form, the CDR3 reads TGTGCCAGCAGTGTTCTGGTTAGCATGAACACTGAAGCTTTCTTT. It yields the protein CASSVLVSMNTEAFF.

This clone was counted a single time. V usage is TRBV28 and J usage is TRBJ2-7; the match to TRBD1 covers 11 bases. J lost 7 bases, V lost 4 bases, and 6 bases had no gene match. The CDR3 spans 14 residues. CDR1 is MDHEN and CDR2 is SYDVKM in the germline V gene. The CDR3 nucleotides read TGTGCCAGCAGTTCAGGACAGGGGGCGACTGAGCAGTACTTC. It encodes CASSSGQGATEQYF.

The chain couples TRBV19 to TRBJ1-6; the D gene is possibly TRBD1 (5 bases). The germline V and J ends were trimmed by 5 bases and 6 bases, with 11 bases remaining between them. CDR1 and CDR2 (germline): LNHDA, SQIVND (reference sequence). This CDR3 has 14 amino acids. CDR3 sequence reads: CASSAETANSPLHF. In nucleotides, the CDR3 is TGTGCCAGTAGTGCCGAGACAGCTAATTCACCCCTCCACTTT.

The chain recombines TRBV6-2 or TRBV6-3 with TRBJ2-3; 7 bases fit TRBD1. V lost 0 bases to trimming and J lost 1 base; unmatched junction nucleotides: 10. Germline lookup yields CDR1 MNHEY and CDR2 SVGEGT. CDR3 length equals 18 residues. The CDR3: CASSYSRARGLGTDTQYF. The CDR3 nucleotides read TGTGCCAGCAGTTACTCGAGGGCTAGGGGGCTCGGCACAGATACGCAGTATTTT.

The CDR3 DNA follows: TGCGCCAGCAGCTTGGTCCTCAGGGAAGAGACCCAGTACTTC. Protein sequence: CASSLVLREETQYF. This rearrangement joins TRBV5-1 to TRBJ2-5, with a tentative D call TRBD1 (5 bases). Trimming shortened V by 0 bases and J by 3 bases, and 9 bases separated the two germline ends. Germline-derived CDR1 and CDR2 are SGHRS and YFSETQ. The CDR3 runs to 14 residues. Full variable domain (remainder filled in from reference TRBV5-1 and TRBJ2-5): KAGVTQTPRYLIKTRGQQVTLSCSPISGHRSVSWYQQTPGQGLQFLFEYFSETQRNKGNFPGRFSGRQFSNSRSEMNVSTLELGDSALYLCASSLVLREETQYFGPGTRLLVL.

The chain links TRBV4-1 to TRBJ2-7, with D possibly being TRBD1 (6 bases). CDR3 length: 16 amino acids. Trimming took off 0 bases at V and 3 bases at J, with 15 bases between the two ends. Germline V gene data show CDR1 as MGHRA and CDR2 as YSYEKL. CDR3 region: CASSQDLAGQLYEQYF. The CDR3 nucleotides are TGCGCCAGCAGCCAAGATTTAGCAGGACAGCTCTACGAGCAGTACTTC.

This clone has just one count. The CDR3 region has the DNA TGTGCCAGCAGCAATTCCTCTAATCAGCCCCAGCATTTT. Protein sequence: CASSNSSNQPQHF. The rearrangement links TRBV21-1 to TRBJ1-5. TRBV21-1 is a pseudogene locus. CDR3 length: 13 residues.

This clone was detected many times. The rearrangement uses TRBV2 and TRBJ2-7; 8 nucleotides match TRBD1. Germline lookup yields CDR1 SNHLY and CDR2 FYNNEI. V was clipped by 4 bases and J by 6 bases; unmatched bases: 8. There are 14 residues in the CDR3. This CDR3 reads CASSALQGAGEQYV. Written as DNA, the CDR3 is TGTGCCAGCAGTGCTCTCCAGGGGGCTGGCGAGCAGTACGTC.

The rearrangement links TRBV5-1 to TRBJ2-7, with D maybe TRBD2 (5 bases). CDR3 size: 15 residues. Trimming stripped 1 base from V and 0 bases from J, with 11 bases between. Germline CDR1 SGHRS, CDR2 YFSETQ. The CDR3: CASSLYAEDSYEQYF. CDR3 DNA sequence: TGCGCCAGCAGCTTGTACGCGGAGGACTCCTACGAGCAGTACTTC.

This rearrangement joins TRBV30 to TRBJ2-1, with 9 positions matching TRBD2. J was trimmed by 6 bases and V by 0 bases; bases with no gene match: 9. Germline V gene sequence: CDR1 GTSNPN, CDR2 SVGIG (reference sequence). The CDR3 length is 16 residues. CDR3 nucleotides: TGTGCCTGGAGTGTTGACGGCGGGAGGGCCCCCAATGAGCAGTTCTTC. Its protein product is CAWSVDGGRAPNEQFF.

This clone has just a few counts. This sequence joins TRBV5-1 and TRBJ1-6; D unresolved. The CDR3 contains 14 residues. The germline V and J ends were trimmed by 1 base and 8 bases, with 10 bases remaining between them. In germline, CDR1 is SGHRS, CDR2 YFSETQ. The CDR3 DNA reads as TGCGCCAGCAGCTTGAGGCAGGTAGATTCACCCCTCCACTTT. Its protein is CASSLRQVDSPLHF.

The chain carries TRBV29-1 and TRBJ1-2, with 9 bases fitting TRBD1. Germline V lookup: CDR1 SQVTM, CDR2 ANQGSEA. With 5 bases clipped from V and 8 bases from J, the junction kept 9 bases outside the gene matches. CDR3 size: 13 residues. CDR3 sequence: CSVRDRDLRGYTF. CDR3 DNA: TGCAGCGTTCGGGACAGGGACCTCAGGGGCTACACCTTC. The entire variable domain, with the rest obtained from reference TRBV29-1 and TRBJ1-2, is as follows: SAVISQKPSRDICQRGTSLTIQCQVDSQVTMMFWYRQQPGQSLTLIATANQGSEATYESGFVIDKFPISRPNLTFSTLTVSNMSPEDSSIYLCSVRDRDLRGYTFGSGTRLTVV.

This clone was picked up one time. V gene TRBV10-3 combines with J gene TRBJ1-1; D ambiguous. V dropped 7 bases and J dropped 1 base, with 10 bases sitting between them. CDR3 length: 13 amino acids. CDR1 is ENHRY and CDR2 is SYGVKD in the germline V gene. DNA for the CDR3: TGTGCCATCAAATTGGGCACGAACACTGAAGCTTTCTTT. Protein sequence: CAIKLGTNTEAFF.

The rearrangement joins TRBV28 to TRBJ1-5; D possibly corresponds to TRBD1 (6 bases). The germline CDR1 and CDR2 sequences are MDHEN and SYDVKM. Trimming cost V 2 bases and J 9 bases, with 17 bases left between them. This CDR3 spans 15 amino acids. Here the CDR3 DNA reads TGTGCCAGCAGTTTAAGCTTACAGGGCGGCGCGCCCCAGCATTTT. This codes for CASSLSLQGGAPQHF.

The V gene is TRBV9, the J gene TRBJ2-1, with 8 bases lining up with TRBD2. Germline lookup yields CDR1 SGDLS and CDR2 YYNGEE. Losses at the gene ends were 0 bases for V and 0 bases for J; bases not matched to a gene: 8. The CDR3 totals 18 residues. The CDR3 region is CASSVARKSGSSYNEQFF. The CDR3 DNA sequence: TGTGCCAGCAGCGTAGCTCGGAAAAGCGGGAGCTCCTACAATGAGCAGTTCTTC.